This TCR beta chain was retrieved from a study of early T cells in non-severe SARS-CoV-2 infection (dated by TCRdb to the early 2020s). For the study in its entirety: Bulk RNA from unsorted whole blood was used for TCR sequencing, so alpha and beta chains could not be paired. Study-wide conclusions, independent of this receptor: Matching against VDJdb was skewed toward anti-spike CD8 responses, likely underestimated virus-specific expansions, and missed private and CD4 specificities.

This was a case-control study nested in a cohort of healthcare workers in London, UK, who had nasopharyngeal swab PCR tests and blood samples taken every week. Healthcare workers were recruited during the week of the UK lockdown, between 23 and 31 March 2020, and followed weekly for up to about 15 weeks. V and J are truncated by 2 bases and 3 bases respectively, leaving an intervening sequence of 11 bases. Inclusive of the bounding cysteine and phenylalanine, the CDR3 is 15 residues long. Only the CDR3 DNA is retained, 45 bases long and in frame from the first base. Sequences SGHTA (CDR1) and FQGNSA (CDR2) are obtained from the germline V gene. Libraries were made using 5' RACE. Sequencing was carried out with a NextSeq 500. Unique molecular identifiers were attached to individual cDNA molecules in the TCR library protocol so that sequencing error and PCR bias could be corrected. TCR alpha and beta chains were both sequenced, and the abundances of alpha and beta sequences in each sample were closely correlated with each other. As for how the authors treated the data: Decombinator V4 was used to annotate the V gene, J gene and CDR3 of the TCR sequences. TCRs were defined as expanded if a significant change between any two time points was detected under a Poisson model with p below 0.0001. Abundances of TCRs were expressed as counts per million after normalisation to the total number of TCRs sequenced in each sample. TRAV1-2 paired with TRAJ12, TRAJ20 or TRAJ33 defined MAIT TCRs, while TRAV10 paired with TRAJ18 defined iNKT TCRs. VDJdb, accessed on 1 November 2021, was searched for TCRs annotated for CMV, EBV and SARS-CoV-2, and TCRs annotated for more than one antigen were excluded. TCRdb reworked the public reads: Q25 trimming with fastp, MiXCR clone assembly, productive beta chains retained. One record per CDR3 amino acid sequence lists the most common genes and DNA. For this entry, the V and J calls and clone size follow TCRdb and not the study's own pipeline. The sample records approximately 70,000 distinct CDR3 sequences, over 10% of which are singletons. Less than 3% of the sample goes to the ten largest clones.

This clonotype was seen more than once but under ten times. There is no known antigen for this receptor. Qualities for individual bases were not recorded, and no much larger clone is one base off. Material: whole blood, obtained at baseline. The V and J genes are TRBV7-2 and TRBJ1-5; the D segment could be TRBD1, given 5 matching bases. The receptor's source is an adult who was a healthcare worker with PCR-confirmed SARS-CoV-2 infection or an uninfected control (not recorded which). The bases read TGTGCCAGCAGCTTACTGTGGGGCTACAATCAGCCCCAGCATTTT. This gives the protein CASSLLWGYNQPQHF.